This TCR beta chain originates from a study of response to subunit inactivated influenza vaccine. Study observations and caveats: After each seasonal influenza vaccination, few new T cells are recruited, the authors suggested.

Each CDR3 protein is one row after TCRdb ran MiXCR on the RT-PCR reads. The sample holds about 500,000 distinct CDR3 sequences, 15% to 20% seen once. In the case of this clonotype: Its antigen is undetermined.

The CDR3 is 19 amino acids. From germline, CDR1 is DFQATT and CDR2 SNEGSKA (reference sequence). J gave up 1 base and V 3 bases, and 13 bases lay outside the gene matches. The specimen was CD4+ T cells sorted from PBMCs, collected 23 months after vaccination. The sequence was obtained from a man aged 45 to 70 who received an inactivated influenza vaccine. J is TRBJ2-7 and V is TRBV20-1; 15 bases agree with TRBD2. The CDR3 bases are TGCAGTGCTAGGCCAATTCCCGGGACTAGCGGGAGGTCTTCCTACGAGCAGTACTTC. This gives the protein CSARPIPGTSGRSSYEQYF.